This T cell receptor beta chain was captured in a study of T cell changes during pregnancy in multiple sclerosis. The repertoire was sequenced with immunoSEQ multiplex PCR; TCRdb's copy has only in-frame clones and lacks some. Of 20,000 to 25,000 clones in the sample, approximately 86% were seen once. This CDR3 contains 12 residues. This TCR came from a female donor in good health, enrolled as a control in a pregnancy study. J is TRBJ1-6 and V is TRBV21-1. TRBV21-1 counts as a pseudogene. The specimen was CD8+ T cells from peripheral blood mononuclear cells, collected in the first trimester of pregnancy. The CDR3 bases are TGTGACTTCCGGGATCCGGGTTCACCCCTCCACTTT. Encoded protein: CDFRDPGSPLHF.